Included here is one T cell receptor beta chain sequence, with context. cDNA came from around 0.54 to 1 ug RNA primed by random hexamers. TCRdb ran MiXCR on the immunoSEQ multiplex PCR reads and lists one entry per CDR3 protein. The sample holds 170,000 or so distinct CDR3 sequences; 85% to 95% are singletons and the top ten take approximately 0.09%. This specimen belongs to a study of CD8 T cells in Susac syndrome. V lost 5 bases, J lost 4 bases, and 6 bases stayed unmatched. This CDR3 has 16 amino acids. CDR1 is MNHEY and CDR2 is SVGEGT in the germline V gene. The TCR sequence derives from a human donor with multiple sclerosis. What was sequenced was CD4+ T cells from PBMCs. This rearrangement joins TRBV6-2 or TRBV6-3 to TRBJ2-1; 12 nucleotides align to TRBD2. The CDR3 DNA sequence: TGTGCCAGCAGTAAACCGGGACTAGCGGGTTACAATGAGCAGTTCTTC. Translating gives CASSKPGLAGYNEQFF.